A selection of T cell receptor beta chains follows, all from one sample in a study of T cell responses to AZD1222 COVID-19 vaccine. Measured with immunoSEQ multiplex PCR; TCRdb has only the in-frame clones, and not every one. The sample lists more than 100,000 clones; 92% were seen once. Sample: peripheral blood, taken 28 days after the second AZD1222 dose. Receptor source: an adult who received the AZD1222 COVID-19 vaccine. Each CDR3 is given with its conserved first and last residue. D genes are given only for firm matches. Clone size is given for some rows only: seen once, a few or many times, or a class if the clone is expanded.

TRBJ1-1,TRBD1,NA,TRBV14,CASSRQPGQGTYVPEAFF,TGTGCCAGCAGCCGACAGCCGGGACAGGGTACCTACGTCCCTGAAGCTTTCTTT
TRBJ2-2,TRBD1,NA,TRBV18,CASSRPTGGTGELFF,TGTGCCAGCTCACGCCCGACAGGGGGCACCGGGGAGCTGTTTTTT
TRBJ1-5,NA,NA,TRBV3-1/TRBV3-2,CASSQVGQSPQHF,TGTGCCAGCAGCCAAGTAGGGCAGTCGCCCCAGCATTTT
TRBJ1-1,NA,NA,TRBV5-1,CASSLVPGFNTEAFF,TGCGCCAGCAGCCTGGTGCCAGGGTTTAACACTGAAGCTTTCTTT
TRBJ1-4,NA,NA,TRBV24-1,CATSESGTANEKLFF,TGTGCCACCAGTGAGTCCGGGACGGCTAATGAAAAACTGTTTTTT
TRBJ1-5,NA,NA,TRBV19,CASSKIGDSNQPQHF,TGTGCCAGTAGTAAGATTGGAGATTCGAATCAGCCCCAGCATTTT
TRBJ2-7,NA,NA,TRBV18,CASSPLAQDGYEQYF,TGTGCCAGCTCACCATTAGCGCAGGACGGATACGAGCAGTACTTC
TRBJ2-5,TRBD2,NA,TRBV4-2,CASSQDSSVGGLGETQYF,TGTGCCAGCAGCCAAGATAGCTCCGTGGGAGGGCTCGGAGAGACCCAGTACTTC
TRBJ1-3,TRBD1,NA,TRBV24-1,CATWPDRGSGNTIYF,TGTGCCACCTGGCCCGACAGGGGGTCTGGAAACACCATATATTTT
TRBJ1-2,NA,once,TRBV27,CASRGVEGYGYTF,TGTGCCAGCAGAGGGGTTGAGGGCTATGGCTACACCTTC
TRBJ1-1,NA,NA,TRBV18,CASSEGLKNTEAFF,TGTGCCAGCTCAGAGGGACTTAAGAACACTGAAGCTTTCTTT
TRBJ1-1,NA,NA,TRBV11-3,CASSSAGMGTEAFF,TGTGCCAGCAGCTCCGCGGGGATGGGGACTGAAGCTTTCTTT
TRBJ1-1,NA,NA,TRBV24-1,CATSDPVLGAFF,TGTGCCACCAGTGATCCCGTATTGGGAGCTTTCTTT
TRBJ1-6,NA,once,TRBV5-1,CASSEGRENSPLHF,TGCGCCAGCAGCGAGGGACGGGAAAATTCACCCCTCCACTTT
TRBJ2-3,NA,NA,TRBV10-3,CAISDVEGGGLTDTQYF,TGTGCCATCAGTGATGTCGAGGGAGGGGGTTTGACAGATACGCAGTATTTT
TRBJ1-3,NA,NA,TRBV28,CASSSYGAGNTIYF,TGTGCCAGCAGTTCCTATGGAGCCGGAAACACCATATATTTT
TRBJ2-3,NA,NA,TRBV29-1,CSVEDLDTQYF,TGCAGCGTTGAAGACCTAGATACGCAGTATTTT
TRBJ2-1,TRBD2,NA,TRBV7-9,CASSPPTGLAGAHEQFF,TGTGCCAGCAGCCCCCCCACCGGACTAGCGGGGGCGCATGAGCAGTTCTTC
TRBJ2-7,NA,few,TRBV7-9,CASSAVGLLYEQYF,TGTGCCAGCAGCGCAGTCGGACTACTCTACGAGCAGTACTTC
TRBJ1-3,NA,once,TRBV24-1,CATSGRDSRNTIYF,TGTGCCACCAGTGGCCGGGACTCGCGAAACACCATATATTTT
TRBJ2-3,NA,NA,TRBV3-1/TRBV3-2,CASSQGWRQQSSTDTQYF,TGTGCCAGCAGCCAGGGTTGGAGACAGCAAAGTAGCACAGATACGCAGTATTTT
TRBJ1-5,NA,NA,TRBV28,CASSLPSPAPQHF,TGTGCCAGCAGTTTACCCTCCCCGGCGCCCCAGCATTTT
TRBJ2-7,NA,NA,TRBV3-1/TRBV3-2,CASSQDGGRSDEQYF,TGTGCCAGCAGCCAAGATGGGGGTCGTAGTGACGAGCAGTACTTC
TRBJ1-1,NA,NA,TRBV29-1,CSVVSWAEAFF,TGCAGCGTTGTGTCCTGGGCTGAAGCTTTCTTT
TRBJ1-2,NA,NA,TRBV12-3/TRBV12-4,CASSSHRVHGYTF,TGTGCCAGCAGTTCCCACAGGGTCCATGGCTACACCTTC
TRBJ1-2,NA,NA,TRBV9,CASSVVTGGYTF,TGTGCCAGCAGCGTAGTTACGGGGGGCTACACCTTC
TRBJ1-3,TRBD1,NA,TRBV5-8,CASSWGQGDTIYF,TGTGCCAGCAGCTGGGGACAGGGTGACACCATATATTTT
TRBJ2-3,NA,NA,TRBV29-1,CSVDEIRRDTQYF,TGCAGCGTTGACGAGATTCGACGAGATACGCAGTATTTT
TRBJ1-5,TRBD1,once,TRBV19,CASSMRWGQGWYQPQHF,TGTGCCAGTAGTATGCGGTGGGGACAGGGGTGGTATCAGCCCCAGCATTTT
TRBJ2-7,TRBD1,NA,TRBV18,CASSPQQGSNEQYF,TGTGCCAGCTCTCCCCAACAGGGGTCTAACGAGCAGTACTTC
TRBJ2-5,NA,NA,TRBV28,CASNRGAPLETQYF,TGTGCCAGCAACCGCGGGGCCCCCTTGGAGACCCAGTACTTC
TRBJ2-1,NA,NA,TRBV5-1,CASSLLGDFQNEQFF,TGCGCCAGCAGCCTTTTGGGGGATTTTCAGAATGAGCAGTTCTTC